The 10 T cell receptor beta chains in this list originate from one sample, sequenced in a study of cytomegalovirus exposure and HLA in healthy donors. A multiplex PCR was run with 60 Vbeta primers and 13 Jbeta primers. Using immunoSEQ multiplex PCR, the repertoire was profiled, and TCRdb retains in-frame clones only, with some absent. The data show around 200,000 clones, roughly three quarters seen once. Sequencing used PBMCs. These receptors came from a man aged 45-65 years in good health and CMV-seronegative.

The CDR3 reads CASSTTSGSSYNEQFF. The CDR3 DNA reads as TGTGCCAGCAGCACGACTAGCGGGAGCTCCTACAATGAGCAGTTCTTC. The V gene is TRBV9, the J gene TRBJ2-1; 12 bases align to TRBD2. V shed 4 bases, J shed 0 bases, and the junction held 2 bases outside the gene matches. Germline CDR1 reads SGDLS; CDR2 reads YYNGEE. The CDR3 totals 16 residues.

The chain recombines TRBV28 with TRBJ2-6, with a possible D match to TRBD1 (5 bases). The CDR3 runs 17 residues. Germline loops: CDR1 MDHEN, CDR2 SYDVKM. V was cut by 4 bases and J by 2 bases, with 15 bases left in between. Written as DNA, the CDR3 is TGTGCCAGCAGTTCATCCTCAGGGCCCCCTGGGGCCAACGTCCTGACTTTC. Translation: CASSSSSGPPGANVLTF.

This chain uses TRBV10-3 with TRBJ2-7; a possible D gene is TRBD1 (6 bases). Trimming left V 8 bases short and J 5 bases short, with 10 bases between. The germline gives CDR1 ENHRY, CDR2 SYGVKD. The CDR3 is 11 amino acids. The CDR3 region is CAIGYRDEQYF. The CDR3 DNA reads as TGTGCCATCGGTTACAGGGACGAGCAGTACTTC.

This clone is labeled as medium-sized. The CDR3 region has the DNA TGCGCCAGCGGAGAAGCCGGGGGGTTCTCTGAAGCTTTCTTT. Protein sequence: CASGEAGGFSEAFF. The V gene is TRBV4-1, the J gene TRBJ1-1; D might be TRBD1 (5 bases). This CDR3 has 14 residues. Trimming pared 8 bases from V and 6 bases from J, leaving 19 bases between. CDR1 is MGHRA, CDR2 YSYEKL, per germline.

This chain joins TRBV9 and TRBJ2-5; 9 bases agree with TRBD2. CDR3 size: 15 residues. Germline CDR1 and CDR2: SGDLS and YYNGEE. Trimming took 0 bases from V and 4 from J; bases not matched to a gene: 4. The chain's CDR3 is CASSVGLAGRETQYF. As DNA, the CDR3 is TGTGCCAGCAGCGTAGGGCTAGCGGGAAGAGAGACCCAGTACTTC.

The chain recombines TRBV18 with TRBJ2-7, with 11 bases fitting TRBD1. V dropped 4 bases and J dropped 2; count of bases not matched to a gene: 1. Germline-derived CDR1 and CDR2 are KGHSH and LQKENI. This CDR3 has 14 residues. The CDR3 DNA reads TGTGCCAGCTCACAGGGACAGGGGGCCTACGAGCAGTACTTC. This translates into CASSQGQGAYEQYF.

This sequence joins TRBV30 and TRBJ2-1; 12 nucleotides agree with TRBD2. The V gene's germline CDR1 is GTSNPN and CDR2 SVGIG (reference sequence). The CDR3 is 15 residues long. Germline trimming cut 0 bases from V and 8 bases from J; bases unmatched to any gene: 5. CDR3: CAWSVLAGGEDEQFF. The CDR3, as DNA: TGTGCCTGGAGTGTGCTAGCGGGAGGGGAGGATGAGCAGTTCTTC.

This rearrangement joins TRBV11-2 to TRBJ2-6, with 7 bases lining up with TRBD2. J gave up 2 bases and V 4 bases, and 5 bases lay outside the gene matches. CDR1 is SGHAT and CDR2 is FQNNGV in the germline V gene. This CDR3 has 16 amino acids. CDR3 residues: CASSSWGGAGANVLTF. The DNA of the CDR3 is TGTGCCAGCAGCTCGTGGGGAGGGGCTGGGGCCAACGTCCTGACTTTC.

A note on this clone: The sample contains more than one DNA sequence encoding this CDR3. The genes are TRBV10-3 and TRBJ2-7; TRBD1 aligns across 8 bases. In germline, CDR1 is ENHRY, CDR2 SYGVKD. There are 14 residues in the CDR3. J lost 7 bases, V lost 6 bases, and 11 bases had no gene match. The chain's CDR3 is CAIRTAGGVGEQYF. CDR3 coding DNA: TGTGCCATCAGAACGGCAGGGGGCGTTGGAGAGCAGTACTTC.

This clone was picked up one time. The J gene is TRBJ2-1, the V gene TRBV5-1; 10 nucleotides line up with TRBD1. The CDR3 totals 15 residues. CDR1 is SGHRS, CDR2 YFSETQ, per germline. The ends lost 4 bases at V and 7 bases at J; junction bases unmatched: 8. For the CDR3, the DNA is TGCGCCAGCAGCAAGGACAGGGGGACTCGGAATGAGCAGTTCTTC. The encoded protein is CASSKDRGTRNEQFF.